Following are 27 T cell receptor beta chains from one sample sequenced in a study of blood T cells in healthy people across ages. A second PCR, run for roughly 7 to 11 cycles, used a sample-barcoded 5' primer plus a J-beta primer mix. TCRdb passed the 5' RACE reads through MiXCR, listing each CDR3 protein once. The repertoire holds 850,000 to 1,100,000 distinct CDR3 sequences, under 40% seen once, with around 13% in the top ten. The sample taken for sequencing was blood. All receptors come from a man between 18 and 35 years old in good health.

This clonotype was observed once. Being one base from a much bigger clone, this may be a read error. V and J are TRBV7-2 and TRBJ2-1; unclear D gene. Trimming pared 5 bases from V and 9 bases from J, leaving 17 bases between. Germline loops: CDR1 SGHTA, CDR2 FQGNSA. The CDR3 extends over 14 amino acids. The CDR3 here is CASSVEFDSGEQFF. The CDR3 nucleotides read TGTGCCAGCAGCGTAGAATTTGATAGTGGTGAGCAGTTCTTC.

The genes are TRBV29-1 and TRBJ2-1; 9 bases match TRBD1. Unmatched junction bases numbered 5, after V lost 8 bases and J lost 0 bases. The CDR3 runs 14 residues. Per the germline V gene, CDR1 is SQVTM and CDR2 is ANQGSEA. CDR3 DNA: TGCAGCCTTCAGGACAGGGGCTCCTACAATGAGCAGTTCTTC. Its translation is CSLQDRGSYNEQFF.

The sample holds a few counts of this clonotype. This chain joins TRBV29-1 and TRBJ2-3; D call uncertain. V lost 7 bases, J lost 1 base, and 15 bases lay in between. There are 14 residues in the CDR3. Germline lookup yields CDR1 SQVTM and CDR2 ANQGSEA. This chain's CDR3 is CSAPEIGGTDTQYF. In DNA form, the CDR3 reads TGCAGCGCCCCCGAGATCGGTGGCACAGATACGCAGTATTTT.

This sequence joins TRBV4-1 and TRBJ1-4, with D unresolved. CDR3 length: 13 amino acids. Trimming pared 4 bases from V and 12 bases from J, leaving 15 bases between. From germline, CDR1 is MGHRA and CDR2 YSYEKL. The CDR3 DNA follows: TGCGCCAGCAGCCGATGGGATGCCCAAGAACTGTTTTTT. This sequence encodes CASSRWDAQELFF.

The chain couples TRBV5-5 to TRBJ1-3, with no clear D. CDR1 is SGHKS, CDR2 YYEKEE, per germline (reference sequence). Trimming removed 2 bases at V and 4 bases at J, with 10 bases between. The CDR3 runs to 14 residues. Written as DNA, the CDR3 is TGTGCCAGCAGCTTCCCAGGCCCAGGAAACACCATATATTTT. It codes for CASSFPGPGNTIYF.

This clonotype was seen more than once but under ten times. The chain joins TRBV12-3 or TRBV12-4 to TRBJ1-4; no clear D gene. V gave up 2 bases and J gave up 0 bases, with 7 bases separating them. This CDR3 region has 15 residues. The CDR3 coding sequence is TGTGCCAGCAGTTTATTCAAAGCAACTAATGAAAAACTGTTTTTT. It encodes CASSLFKATNEKLFF.

The rearrangement joins TRBV6-6 to TRBJ2-1; no firm D call. The better agreement between TRBJ2-7 and the DNA end casts doubt on the J call. This CDR3 is built from 14 residues. Germline CDR1 reads MNHNY; CDR2 reads SVGAGI (reference sequence). The CDR3 spells CASSYSPATYEQYF. DNA for the CDR3: TGTGCCAGCAGTTACTCCCCAGCCACCTACGAGCAGTACTTC.

Regarding this clonotype: This may arise from a read error, as a much more abundant clone is one base away. The rearrangement uses TRBV12-3 or TRBV12-4 and TRBJ2-3, with 13 bases identical to TRBD2. V lost 7 bases to trimming and J lost 2 bases; unmatched junction nucleotides: 6. The CDR3 is 16 amino acids. This CDR3 reads CASIKGLAGITDTQYF. The DNA of the CDR3 is TGTGCCAGCATCAAGGGACTAGCGGGGATCACAGATACGCAGTATTTT.

This chain connects TRBV15 to TRBJ2-1; D is unresolved. In germline, CDR1 is LNHNV, CDR2 YYDKDF (reference sequence). V was clipped by 0 bases and J by 10 bases, with 7 bases between them. This CDR3 has 12 amino acids. CDR3 DNA: TGTGCCACCAGCAGAGATCCCCTAGAGCAGTTCTTC. Protein: CATSRDPLEQFF.

The sample holds a few counts of this clonotype. The rearrangement joins TRBV14 to TRBJ2-2, with a weak D call TRBD1 (6 bases). Deletions cut 0 bases from V and 5 bases from J, with 16 bases between. The V gene's germline CDR1 is SGHDN and CDR2 FVKESK. The length of the CDR3 is 17 residues. The CDR3 region is CASSQDGTGWWTGELFF. The CDR3 DNA is TGTGCCAGCAGCCAAGATGGTACAGGGTGGTGGACCGGGGAGCTGTTTTTT.

V is TRBV7-9 and J is TRBJ2-1, with D possibly TRBD1 on 6 matching bases. Between the trimmed V and J ends, which lost 3 bases and 5 bases, there was a span of 11 bases. Germline lookup yields CDR1 SEHNR and CDR2 FQNEAQ (reference sequence). This CDR3 region has 14 residues. This CDR3 reads CASSLTGPHNEQFF. The CDR3 nucleotides are TGTGCCAGCAGCTTGACAGGTCCGCACAATGAGCAGTTCTTC. Full variable domain (remainder filled in from reference TRBV7-9 and TRBJ2-1): DTGVSQNPRHKITKRGQNVTFRCDPISEHNRLYWYRQTLGQGPEFLTYFQNEAQLEKSRLLSDRFSAERPKGSFSTLEIQRTEQGDSAMYLCASSLTGPHNEQFFGPGTRLTVL.

This clonotype was picked up a small number of times. The chain is built from TRBV6-2 or TRBV6-3 and TRBJ2-5; no reliable D call. The V end lost 2 bases, the J end lost 3 bases, and 7 bases lay between the germline ends. Per the germline V gene, CDR1 is MNHEY and CDR2 is SVGEGT. The CDR3 consists of 13 residues. The chain's CDR3 is CASSYGQKETQYF. CDR3 coding DNA: TGTGCCAGCAGTTACGGGCAGAAAGAGACCCAGTACTTC.

The chain is built from TRBV5-1 and TRBJ1-5; the match to TRBD1 covers 9 bases. The germline CDR1 and CDR2 sequences are SGHRS and YFSETQ. Trimming cost V 4 bases and J 4 bases; bases outside gene matches: 6. The CDR3 totals 15 residues. The CDR3: CASSHGTGRNQPQHF. The CDR3 nucleotides read TGCGCCAGCAGCCACGGGACAGGGAGAAATCAGCCCCAGCATTTT.

V gene TRBV7-2 combines with J gene TRBJ2-3, with 9 nucleotides matching TRBD2. The V and J ends lost 1 base and 3 bases, in that order; junction bases with no gene match: 5. Germline lookup yields CDR1 SGHTA and CDR2 FQGNSA. CDR3 length: 16 amino acids. In nucleotides, the CDR3 is TGTGCCAGCAGCTTAGGCGGGAGGGCAGATACAGATACGCAGTATTTT. This sequence encodes CASSLGGRADTDTQYF.

This clonotype was seen a few times. The rearrangement links TRBV3-1 to TRBJ1-2; D may be TRBD1 (5 bases). This CDR3 is built from 16 residues. Germline V gives CDR1 LGHDT, CDR2 YNNKEL (reference sequence). Trimming cost V 0 bases and J 4 bases, with 15 bases left between them. DNA for the CDR3: TGTGCCAGCAGCCAAGATCTCGGAGGGGAGGGCTATGGCTACACCTTC. Amino acids: CASSQDLGGEGYGYTF.

The DNA for the CDR3 is TGTGCCAGCACCTGGGGGGACACCATATATTTT. Encoded protein: CASTWGDTIYF. The rearrangement links TRBV25-1 to TRBJ1-3, with D perhaps matching TRBD1 (5 bases). The CDR3 has 11 residues. Trimming cost V 7 bases and J 8 bases, with 9 bases left between them. The germline gives CDR1 MGHDK, CDR2 SYGVNS.

This chain links TRBV9 with TRBJ2-3; TRBD2 agrees at 14 bases. The V gene's germline CDR1 is SGDLS and CDR2 YYNGEE. V shed 3 bases and J 3 bases; nucleotides not matched to a gene: 12. The CDR3 is made up of 19 amino acids. Here the CDR3 reads CASSGSGGTSGGITDTQYF. CDR3 in DNA: TGTGCCAGCAGCGGAAGTGGCGGGACTAGCGGGGGTATAACAGATACGCAGTATTTT.

The chain couples TRBV28 to TRBJ2-3; 7 positions match TRBD1. The CDR3 is 16 amino acids. The V gene end was trimmed by 6 bases and the J gene end by 5 bases; junction bases not matched to a gene: 14. Looked up from germline, CDR1 is MDHEN and CDR2 is SYDVKM. This chain's CDR3 is CASRQTPGQRKDTQYF. CDR3 sequence (DNA): TGTGCCAGCAGACAAACTCCGGGACAGAGGAAAGATACGCAGTATTTT.

This chain links TRBV7-6 with TRBJ2-1; D gene unclear. Germline V gene lookup returns CDR1 SGHVS and CDR2 FNYEAQ. CDR3 length: 14 amino acids. Trimming pared 3 bases from V and 8 bases from J, leaving 14 bases between. CDR3 sequence reads: CASSLGRIVDEQFF. The CDR3 DNA sequence: TGTGCCAGCAGCTTGGGAAGGATTGTGGATGAGCAGTTCTTC.

V is TRBV20-1 and J is TRBJ1-1; TRBD1 might be the D (5 bases). Germline V gene sequence: CDR1 DFQATT, CDR2 SNEGSKA (reference sequence). Trimming left V 3 bases short and J 0 bases short, with 14 bases between. This CDR3 is 15 amino acids long. The CDR3 DNA follows: TGCAGTGCTAGTAGGGGTTTGGGGGTGAACACTGAAGCTTTCTTT. It specifies CSASRGLGVNTEAFF.

The chain joins TRBV7-2 to TRBJ1-5; possibly TRBD1 for D (6 bases). The CDR3 is 16 residues long. The germline gives CDR1 SGHTA, CDR2 FQGNSA. V was shortened by 4 bases and J by 0 bases, with 13 bases between the two germline ends. The CDR3 loop reads CASSSLTGYSNQPQHF. For the CDR3, the DNA is TGTGCCAGCAGCTCGTTGACAGGATATAGCAATCAGCCCCAGCATTTT.

CDR3 coding DNA: TGCAGTGCACCGGACGTTCGCTCTGGAAACACCATATATTTT. Amino acids: CSAPDVRSGNTIYF. This rearrangement joins TRBV20-1 to TRBJ1-3; no clear D gene. Germline CDR1 is DFQATT and CDR2 is SNEGSKA (reference sequence). The germline V and J ends were trimmed by 6 bases and 0 bases, with 12 bases remaining between them. The CDR3 contains 14 residues.

The V gene is TRBV30, the J gene TRBJ2-2; TRBD1 might be the D (7 bases). Germline CDR1 and CDR2: GTSNPN and SVGIG (reference sequence). This CDR3 region has 15 residues. V lost 2 bases and J lost 5, with 15 bases in between. CDR3 nucleotides: TGTGCCTGGAGTTTAGGACAGGCGGGGACCGGGGAGCTGTTTTTT. Residues: CAWSLGQAGTGELFF. Drawing the rest from reference TRBV30 and TRBJ2-2, the complete variable domain is SQTIHQWPATLVQPVGSPLSLECTVEGTSNPNLYWYRQAAGRGLQLLFYSVGIGQISSEVPQNLSASRPQDRQFILSSKKLLLSDSGFYLCAWSLGQAGTGELFFGEGSRLTVL.

This clonotype was seen a handful of times. V usage is TRBV7-9 and J usage is TRBJ1-4; 8 nucleotides line up with TRBD1. Germline CDR1 reads SEHNR; CDR2 reads FQNEAQ (reference sequence). V gave up 4 bases and J gave up 5 bases; unmatched junction bases: 6. The CDR3 loop spans 15 amino acids. The CDR3 bases are TGTGCCAGCAGCTCACGGACAGGGCCCAATGAAAAACTGTTTTTT. As protein: CASSSRTGPNEKLFF.

The chain employs TRBV20-1 and TRBJ1-4; TRBD1 might be the D (6 bases). Germline lookup yields CDR1 DFQATT and CDR2 SNEGSKA (reference sequence). V was shortened by 6 bases and J by 6 bases, with 17 bases between the two germline ends. The CDR3 runs to 14 residues. CDR3 residues: CSARNPGVDEKLFF. Written as DNA, the CDR3 is TGCAGTGCCCGGAACCCAGGGGTCGATGAAAAACTGTTTTTT.

Comments on this clonotype: A read error may produce the germline difference seen at one junction end. The gene calls are TRBV7-8 and TRBJ2-6; TRBD1 agrees at 9 bases. The germline gives CDR1 SGHVS, CDR2 FQNEAQ. The CDR3 covers 17 residues. DNA for the CDR3: TGTGCCAGCAGCCCGGGACAGGGAACCTCTGGGGCCAACGTCCCGACTTTC. Translated, it gives CASSPGQGTSGANVPTF.

This clonotype was observed a handful of times. This sequence joins TRBV7-9 and TRBJ2-6, with no clear D. Germline-derived CDR1 and CDR2 are SEHNR and FQNEAQ (reference sequence). Trimming pared 3 bases from V and 0 bases from J, leaving 6 bases between. The CDR3 has 15 amino acids. CDR3 loop: CASSFRGSGANVLTF. Written as DNA, the CDR3 is TGTGCCAGCAGCTTCAGAGGCTCTGGGGCCAACGTCCTGACTTTC.